This T cell receptor (beta chain) was sequenced during a study of cytomegalovirus exposure and HLA in healthy donors. Study outcomes and limitations: In most subjects, TCR beta sequences reportedly gave accurate predictions of HLA-A and HLA-B alleles. Analysis performed later showed TCR beta chains linked to HLA being more clonally expanded than equally common others.

PCR employed 60 Vbeta and 13 Jbeta primers. Generated by immunoSEQ multiplex PCR, the TCRdb table keeps only in-frame clones and is missing some. The data hold 200,000 to 250,000 clones, with approximately 70% observed a single time. As for this clone: Antigen unknown.

The receptor's source is a man in his forties or fifties in good health and CMV-seropositive. What was sequenced was PBMCs.

The CDR3 DNA reads TGTGCCAGCGGCGACTCTCCGAGCTCCTATAATTCACCCCTCCACTTT. It is translated as CASGDSPSSYNSPLHF. This chain uses TRBV7-9 with TRBJ1-6; D remains ambiguous. Trimming removed 8 bases at V and 0 bases at J, with 14 bases between. This CDR3 region has 16 residues. Germline-derived CDR1 and CDR2 are SEHNR and FQNEAQ (reference sequence).